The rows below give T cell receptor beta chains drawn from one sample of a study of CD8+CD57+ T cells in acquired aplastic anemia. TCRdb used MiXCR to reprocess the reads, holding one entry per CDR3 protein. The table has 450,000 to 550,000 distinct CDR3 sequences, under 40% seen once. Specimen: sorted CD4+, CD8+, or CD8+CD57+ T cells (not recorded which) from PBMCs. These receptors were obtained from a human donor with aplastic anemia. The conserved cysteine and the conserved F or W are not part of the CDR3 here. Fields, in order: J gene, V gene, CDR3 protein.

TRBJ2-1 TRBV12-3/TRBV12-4 ASSSTVAGGRAYNEQF
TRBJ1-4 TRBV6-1 ASRAGQANEKLL
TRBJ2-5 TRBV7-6 ASSLVGGTEETQY
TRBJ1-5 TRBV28 ASRARLGNQPQH
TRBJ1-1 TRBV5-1 ASSLAGSTEAF
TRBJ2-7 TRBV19 ASSLTGTGVRAYEQY
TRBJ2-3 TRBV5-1 ASRPRTGDTQY
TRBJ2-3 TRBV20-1 SARDPRSSTDTQY
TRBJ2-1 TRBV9 ASSAWTSGVADEQF
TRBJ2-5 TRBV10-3 ATGVEGETQY
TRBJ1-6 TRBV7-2 ASKFRGNSPLH
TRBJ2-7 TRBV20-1 SALTAYEQY
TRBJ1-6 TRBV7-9 ASSFTGGDSPLH
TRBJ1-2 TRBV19 ASSPPTGRDYGYT
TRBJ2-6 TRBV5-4 ASSWDRISSGANVLT
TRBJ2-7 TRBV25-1 ASSLAGGDRTYEQY
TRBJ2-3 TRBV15 ATSRERGGTQY
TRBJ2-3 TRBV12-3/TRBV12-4 ASSFGPIFRTDTQY
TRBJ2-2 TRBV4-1 ASSQGLTGELF
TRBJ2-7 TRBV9 ASSAQGGSYEQY
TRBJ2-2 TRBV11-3 ASSTVASNTGELF
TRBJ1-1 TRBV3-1 ASSQKSNTEAF
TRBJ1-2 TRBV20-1 SARKTGGSYGYT